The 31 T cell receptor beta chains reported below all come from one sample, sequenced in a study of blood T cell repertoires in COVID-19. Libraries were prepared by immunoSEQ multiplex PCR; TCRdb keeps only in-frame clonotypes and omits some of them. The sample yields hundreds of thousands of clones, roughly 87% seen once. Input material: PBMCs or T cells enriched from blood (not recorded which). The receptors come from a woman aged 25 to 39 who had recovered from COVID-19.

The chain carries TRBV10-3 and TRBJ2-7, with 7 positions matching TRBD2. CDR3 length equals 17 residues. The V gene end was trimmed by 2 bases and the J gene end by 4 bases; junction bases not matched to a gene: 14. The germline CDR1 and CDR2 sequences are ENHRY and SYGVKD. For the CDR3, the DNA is TGTGCCATCAGTGAGCCCGGGACTACCGCCATCGAGTACGAGCAGTACTTC. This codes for CAISEPGTTAIEYEQYF.

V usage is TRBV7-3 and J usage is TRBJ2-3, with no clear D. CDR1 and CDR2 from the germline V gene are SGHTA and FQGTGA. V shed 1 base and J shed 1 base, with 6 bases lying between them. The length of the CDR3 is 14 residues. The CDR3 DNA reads TGTGCCAGCAGCTTAATTGCGGGCACAGATACGCAGTATTTT. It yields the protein CASSLIAGTDTQYF.

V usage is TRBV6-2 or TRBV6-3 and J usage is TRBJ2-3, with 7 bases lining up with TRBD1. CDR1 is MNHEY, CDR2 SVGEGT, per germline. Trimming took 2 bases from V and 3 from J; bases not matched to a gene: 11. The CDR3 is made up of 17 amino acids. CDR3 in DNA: TGTGCCAGCAGTTACCCACCCTCGGGACAGATGACAGATACGCAGTATTTT. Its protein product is CASSYPPSGQMTDTQYF.

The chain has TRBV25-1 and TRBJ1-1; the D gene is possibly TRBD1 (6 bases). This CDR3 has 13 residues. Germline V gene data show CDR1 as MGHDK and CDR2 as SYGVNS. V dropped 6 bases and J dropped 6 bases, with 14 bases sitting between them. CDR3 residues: CASSRGGMAEAFF. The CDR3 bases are TGTGCCAGCAGCCGAGGGGGTATGGCTGAAGCTTTCTTT.

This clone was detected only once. CDR3 nucleotides: TGTGCCAGCCAGATACTAGCGGGAGCAGATACGCAGTATTTT. Its protein is CASQILAGADTQYF. This chain links TRBV2 with TRBJ2-3, with 11 bases fitting TRBD2. Germline CDR1 reads SNHLY; CDR2 reads FYNNEI. Trimming at V came to 8 bases and at J to 4 bases, leaving 5 bases not matched to a gene. There are 14 residues in the CDR3.

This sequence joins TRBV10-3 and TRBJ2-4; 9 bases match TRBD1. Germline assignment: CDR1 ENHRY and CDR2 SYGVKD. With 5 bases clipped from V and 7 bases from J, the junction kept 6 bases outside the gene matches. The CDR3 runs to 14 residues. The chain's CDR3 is CAISYDRGANIQYF. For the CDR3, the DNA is TGTGCCATCAGTTATGACAGGGGGGCGAACATTCAGTACTTC.

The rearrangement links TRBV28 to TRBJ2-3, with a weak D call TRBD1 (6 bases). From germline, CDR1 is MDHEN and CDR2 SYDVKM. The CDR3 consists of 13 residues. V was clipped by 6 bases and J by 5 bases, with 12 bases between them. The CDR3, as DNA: TGTGCCAGCAGGCCGGGACATCGAGATACGCAGTATTTT. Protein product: CASRPGHRDTQYF.

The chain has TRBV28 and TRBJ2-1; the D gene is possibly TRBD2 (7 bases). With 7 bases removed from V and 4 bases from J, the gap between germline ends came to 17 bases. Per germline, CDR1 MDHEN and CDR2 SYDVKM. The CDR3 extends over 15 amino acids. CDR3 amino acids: CASKGGGQSYNEQFF. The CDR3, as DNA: TGTGCCAGCAAGGGAGGGGGACAAAGTTACAATGAGCAGTTCTTC.

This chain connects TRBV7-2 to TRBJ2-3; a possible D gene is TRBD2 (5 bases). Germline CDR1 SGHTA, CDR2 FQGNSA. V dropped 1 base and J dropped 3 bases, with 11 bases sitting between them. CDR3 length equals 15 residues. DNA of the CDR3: TGTGCCAGCAGCTTAGTTCTAACGGGGACAGATACGCAGTATTTT. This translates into CASSLVLTGTDTQYF.

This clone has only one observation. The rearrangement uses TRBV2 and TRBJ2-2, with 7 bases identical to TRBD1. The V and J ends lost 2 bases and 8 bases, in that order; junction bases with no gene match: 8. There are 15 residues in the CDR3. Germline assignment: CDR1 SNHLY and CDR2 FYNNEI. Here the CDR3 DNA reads TGTGCCAGCAGTGAATCCCGACAGGGTCAGGGGGAGCTGTTTTTT. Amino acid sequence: CASSESRQGQGELFF.

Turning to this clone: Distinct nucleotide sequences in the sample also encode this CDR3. CDR3 bases: TGCGCCAGCAGCTTGGCCCAGGGGACAGATACGCAGTATTTT. This sequence encodes CASSLAQGTDTQYF. The chain carries TRBV5-1 and TRBJ2-3; tentative D call: TRBD1 (6 bases). The CDR3 is 14 amino acids. CDR1 is SGHRS, CDR2 YFSETQ, per germline. Trimming cost V 0 bases and J 3 bases, with 8 bases left between them.

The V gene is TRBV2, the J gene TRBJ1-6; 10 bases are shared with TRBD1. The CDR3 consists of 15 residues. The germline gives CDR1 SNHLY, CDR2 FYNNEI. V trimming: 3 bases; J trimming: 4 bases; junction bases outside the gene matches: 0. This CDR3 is CASSEGQGYNSPLHF. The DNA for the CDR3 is TGTGCCAGCAGTGAGGGACAGGGGTATAATTCACCCCTCCACTTT.

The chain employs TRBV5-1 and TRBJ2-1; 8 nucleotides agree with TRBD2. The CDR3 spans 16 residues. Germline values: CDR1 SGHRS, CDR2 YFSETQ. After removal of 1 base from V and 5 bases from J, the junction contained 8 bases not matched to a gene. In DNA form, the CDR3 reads TGCGCCAGCAGCTTGTTCAAGAGCGGGGGCAACAATGAGCAGTTCTTC. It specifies CASSLFKSGGNNEQFF.

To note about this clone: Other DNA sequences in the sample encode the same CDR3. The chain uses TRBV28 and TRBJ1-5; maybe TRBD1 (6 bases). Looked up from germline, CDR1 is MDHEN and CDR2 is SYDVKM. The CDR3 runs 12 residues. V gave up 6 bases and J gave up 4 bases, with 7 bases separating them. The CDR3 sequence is CASRTGNQPQHF. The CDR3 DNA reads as TGTGCCAGCAGGACAGGAAATCAGCCCCAGCATTTT.

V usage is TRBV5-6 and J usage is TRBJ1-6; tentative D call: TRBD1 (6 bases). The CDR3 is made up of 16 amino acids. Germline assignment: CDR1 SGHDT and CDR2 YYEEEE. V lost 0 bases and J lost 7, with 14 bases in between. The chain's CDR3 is CASSLGAGAGNSPLHF. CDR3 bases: TGTGCCAGCAGCTTGGGGGCAGGGGCTGGGAATTCACCCCTCCACTTT.

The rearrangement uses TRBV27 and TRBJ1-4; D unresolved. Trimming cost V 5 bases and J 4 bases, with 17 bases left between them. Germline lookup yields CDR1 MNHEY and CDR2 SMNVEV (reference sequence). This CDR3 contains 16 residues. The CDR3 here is CASSPREGGINEKLFF. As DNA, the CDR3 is TGTGCCAGCAGTCCCCGTGAGGGAGGGATTAATGAAAAACTGTTTTTT.

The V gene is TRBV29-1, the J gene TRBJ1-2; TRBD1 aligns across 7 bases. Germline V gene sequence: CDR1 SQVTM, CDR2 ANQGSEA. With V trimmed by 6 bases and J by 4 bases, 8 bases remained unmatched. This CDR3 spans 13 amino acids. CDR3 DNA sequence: TGCAGCGTGACGACAGGGACAATCTATGGCTACACCTTC. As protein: CSVTTGTIYGYTF.

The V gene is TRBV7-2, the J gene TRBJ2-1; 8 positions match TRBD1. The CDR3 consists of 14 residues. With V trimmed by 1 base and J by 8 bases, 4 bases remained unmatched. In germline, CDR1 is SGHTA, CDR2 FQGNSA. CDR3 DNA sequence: TGTGCCAGCAGCTTAGGTGGACAGGGCGATGAGCAGTTCTTC. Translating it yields CASSLGGQGDEQFF.

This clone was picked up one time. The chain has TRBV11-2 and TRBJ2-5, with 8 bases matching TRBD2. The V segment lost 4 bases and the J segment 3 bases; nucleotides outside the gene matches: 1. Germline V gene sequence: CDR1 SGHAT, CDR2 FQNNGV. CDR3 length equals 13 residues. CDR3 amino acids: CASSYSGKETQYF. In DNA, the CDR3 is TGTGCCAGCAGCTATAGCGGGAAAGAGACCCAGTACTTC.

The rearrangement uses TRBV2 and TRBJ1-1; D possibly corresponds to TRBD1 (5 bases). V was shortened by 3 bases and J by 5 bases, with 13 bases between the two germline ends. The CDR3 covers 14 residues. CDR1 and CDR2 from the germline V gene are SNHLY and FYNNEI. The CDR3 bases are TGTGCCAGCAGTGACCAGGGAGGGGATACTGAAGCTTTCTTT. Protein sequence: CASSDQGGDTEAFF.

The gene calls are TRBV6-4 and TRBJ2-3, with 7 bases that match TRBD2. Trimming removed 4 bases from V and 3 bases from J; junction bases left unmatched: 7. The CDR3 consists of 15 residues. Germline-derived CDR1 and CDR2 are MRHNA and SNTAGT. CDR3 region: CASSVRGSTTDTQYF. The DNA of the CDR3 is TGTGCCAGCAGTGTTCGCGGGAGCACGACAGATACGCAGTATTTT.

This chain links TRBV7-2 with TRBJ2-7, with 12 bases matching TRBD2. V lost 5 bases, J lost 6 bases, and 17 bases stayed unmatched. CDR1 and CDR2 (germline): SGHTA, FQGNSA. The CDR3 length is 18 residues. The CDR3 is CASSQATSGRFRGSEQYF. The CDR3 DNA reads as TGTGCCAGCAGCCAAGCTACTAGCGGGAGGTTCCGGGGTAGCGAGCAGTACTTC.

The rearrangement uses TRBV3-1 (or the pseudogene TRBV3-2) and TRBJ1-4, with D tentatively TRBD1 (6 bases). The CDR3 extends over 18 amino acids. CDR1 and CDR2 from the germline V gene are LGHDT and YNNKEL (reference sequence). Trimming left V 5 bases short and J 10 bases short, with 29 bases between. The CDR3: CASSAVTGVGPWIRKLFF. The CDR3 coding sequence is TGTGCCAGCAGCGCTGTGACAGGAGTTGGGCCCTGGATAAGAAAACTGTTTTTT.

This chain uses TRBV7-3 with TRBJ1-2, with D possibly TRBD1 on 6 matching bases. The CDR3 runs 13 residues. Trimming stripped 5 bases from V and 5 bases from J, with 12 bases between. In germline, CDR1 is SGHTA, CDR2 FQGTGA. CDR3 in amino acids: CASSATGSYGYTF. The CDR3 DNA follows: TGTGCCAGCAGCGCTACAGGGTCTTATGGCTACACCTTC.

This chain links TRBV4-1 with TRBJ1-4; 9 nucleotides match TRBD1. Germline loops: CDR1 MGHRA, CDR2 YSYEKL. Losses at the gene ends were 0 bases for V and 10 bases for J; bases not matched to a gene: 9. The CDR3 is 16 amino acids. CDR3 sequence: CASSQDTGTGFRKLFF. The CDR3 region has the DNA TGCGCCAGCAGCCAAGATACCGGGACAGGGTTTCGAAAACTGTTTTTT.

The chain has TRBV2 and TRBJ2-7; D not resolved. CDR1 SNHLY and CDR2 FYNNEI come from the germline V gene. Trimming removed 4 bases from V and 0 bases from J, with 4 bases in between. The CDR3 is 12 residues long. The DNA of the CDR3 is TGTGCCAGCAGTGTATACTCCTACGAGCAGTACTTC. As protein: CASSVYSYEQYF.

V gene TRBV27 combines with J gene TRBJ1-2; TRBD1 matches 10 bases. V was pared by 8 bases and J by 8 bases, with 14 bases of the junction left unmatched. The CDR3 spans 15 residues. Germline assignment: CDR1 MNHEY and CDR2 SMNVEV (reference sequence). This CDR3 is CASFSPGQGKGGYTF. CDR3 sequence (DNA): TGTGCCAGCTTCTCACCGGGACAGGGGAAGGGCGGCTACACCTTC.

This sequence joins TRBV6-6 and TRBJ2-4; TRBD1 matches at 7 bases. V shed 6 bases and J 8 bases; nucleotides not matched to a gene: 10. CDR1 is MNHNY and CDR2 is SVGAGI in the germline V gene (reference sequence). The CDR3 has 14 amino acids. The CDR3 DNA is TGTGCCAGCAGCCTCTCCCGACAGGGTGACATTCAGTACTTC. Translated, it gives CASSLSRQGDIQYF.

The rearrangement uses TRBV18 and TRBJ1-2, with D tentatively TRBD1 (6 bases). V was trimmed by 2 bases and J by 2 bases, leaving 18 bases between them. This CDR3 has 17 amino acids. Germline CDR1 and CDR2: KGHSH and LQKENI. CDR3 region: CASSPGPPGAINYGYTF. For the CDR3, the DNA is TGTGCCAGCTCACCAGGCCCCCCAGGGGCGATAAACTATGGCTACACCTTC.

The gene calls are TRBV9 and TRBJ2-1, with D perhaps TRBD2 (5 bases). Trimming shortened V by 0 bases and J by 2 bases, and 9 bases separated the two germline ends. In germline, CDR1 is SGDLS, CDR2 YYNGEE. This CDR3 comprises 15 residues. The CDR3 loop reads CASSVVGDPYNEQFF. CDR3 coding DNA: TGTGCCAGCAGCGTAGTGGGAGACCCCTACAATGAGCAGTTCTTC. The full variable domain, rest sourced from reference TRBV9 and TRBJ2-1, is DSGVTQTPKHLITATGQRVTLRCSPRSGDLSVYWYQQSLDQGLQFLIQYYNGEERAKGNILERFSAQQFPDLHSELNLSSLELGDSALYFCASSVVGDPYNEQFFGPGTRLTVL.

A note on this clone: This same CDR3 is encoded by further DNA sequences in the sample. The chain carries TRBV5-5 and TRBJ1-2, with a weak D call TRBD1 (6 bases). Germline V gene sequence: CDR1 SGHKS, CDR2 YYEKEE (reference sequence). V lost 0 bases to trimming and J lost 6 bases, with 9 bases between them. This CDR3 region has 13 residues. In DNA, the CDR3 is TGTGCCAGCAGCTTGGCGGCAGGGGATGGCTACACCTTC. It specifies CASSLAAGDGYTF. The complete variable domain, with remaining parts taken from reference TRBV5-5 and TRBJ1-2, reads DAGVTQSPTHLIKTRGQQVTLRCSPISGHKSVSWYQQVLGQGPQFIFQYYEKEERGRGNFPDRFSARQFPNYSSELNVNALLLGDSALYLCASSLAAGDGYTFGSGTRLTVV.